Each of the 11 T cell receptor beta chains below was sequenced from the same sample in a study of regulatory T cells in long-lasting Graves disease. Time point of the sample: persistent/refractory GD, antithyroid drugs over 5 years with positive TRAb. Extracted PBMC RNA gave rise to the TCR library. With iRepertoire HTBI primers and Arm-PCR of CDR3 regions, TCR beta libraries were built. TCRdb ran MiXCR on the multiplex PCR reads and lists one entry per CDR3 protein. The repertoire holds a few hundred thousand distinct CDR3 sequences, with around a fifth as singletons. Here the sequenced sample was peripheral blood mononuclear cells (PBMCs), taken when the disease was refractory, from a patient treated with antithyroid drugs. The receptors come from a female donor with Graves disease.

The chain's CDR3 is CASRVGAVDTQYF. DNA for the CDR3: TGTGCCAGCAGGGTCGGGGCGGTGGATACGCAGTATTTT. The V call is TRBV28, the J call TRBJ2-3; D assignment may be TRBD1 or TRBD2 (5 bases each). The V gene lost 6 bases and the J gene lost 6 bases, with 13 bases spanning the gap. In germline, CDR1 is MDHEN, CDR2 SYDVKM. The CDR3 sequence is 13 residues long. Filled out from reference TRBV28 and TRBJ2-3, the complete variable domain reads DVKVTQSSRYLVKRTGEKVFLECVQDMDHENMFWYRQDPGLGLRLIYFSYDVKMKEKGDIPEGYSVSREKKERFSLILESASTNQTSMYLCASRVGAVDTQYFGPGTRLTVL.

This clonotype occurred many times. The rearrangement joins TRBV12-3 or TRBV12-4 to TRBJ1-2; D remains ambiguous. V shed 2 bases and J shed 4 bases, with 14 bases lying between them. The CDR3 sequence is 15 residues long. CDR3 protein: CASSLLDPRGYGYTF. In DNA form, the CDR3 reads TGTGCCAGCAGTTTATTGGACCCGCGGGGCTATGGCTACACCTTC.

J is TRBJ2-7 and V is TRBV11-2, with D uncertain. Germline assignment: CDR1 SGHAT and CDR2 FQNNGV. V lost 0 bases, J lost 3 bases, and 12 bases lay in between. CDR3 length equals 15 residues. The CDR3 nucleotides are TGTGCCAGCAGCTTAGAGGTAACGGCCTTCTACGAGCAGTACTTC. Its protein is CASSLEVTAFYEQYF.

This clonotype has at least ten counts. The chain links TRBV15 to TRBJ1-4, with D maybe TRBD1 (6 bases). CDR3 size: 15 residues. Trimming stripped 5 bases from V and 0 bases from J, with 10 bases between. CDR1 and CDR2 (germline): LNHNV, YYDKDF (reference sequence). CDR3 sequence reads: CATSAGETTNEKLFF. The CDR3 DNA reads TGTGCCACCAGCGCAGGGGAAACAACTAATGAAAAACTGTTTTTT.

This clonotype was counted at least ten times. DNA for the CDR3: TGCAGTGCTACCCCCCGGGTCTTTGGCTACGAGCAGTACTTC. It codes for CSATPRVFGYEQYF. The chain links TRBV20-1 to TRBJ2-7; unclear D gene. Looked up from germline, CDR1 is DFQATT and CDR2 is SNEGSKA (reference sequence). The CDR3 runs to 14 residues. Trimming removed 4 bases from V and 3 bases from J, with 16 bases in between.

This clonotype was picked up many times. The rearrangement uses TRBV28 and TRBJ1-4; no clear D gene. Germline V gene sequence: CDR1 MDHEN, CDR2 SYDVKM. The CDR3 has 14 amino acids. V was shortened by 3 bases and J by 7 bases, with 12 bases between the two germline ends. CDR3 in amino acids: CASSLSTGSEKLFF. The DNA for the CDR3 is TGTGCCAGCAGTTTGTCTACGGGGAGTGAAAAACTGTTTTTT.

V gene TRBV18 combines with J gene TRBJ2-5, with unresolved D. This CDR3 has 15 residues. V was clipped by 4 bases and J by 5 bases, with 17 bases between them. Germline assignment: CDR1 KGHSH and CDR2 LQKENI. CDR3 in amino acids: CASSLQDGPGETQYF. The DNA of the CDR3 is TGTGCCAGCTCACTTCAAGACGGCCCCGGCGAGACCCAGTACTTC.

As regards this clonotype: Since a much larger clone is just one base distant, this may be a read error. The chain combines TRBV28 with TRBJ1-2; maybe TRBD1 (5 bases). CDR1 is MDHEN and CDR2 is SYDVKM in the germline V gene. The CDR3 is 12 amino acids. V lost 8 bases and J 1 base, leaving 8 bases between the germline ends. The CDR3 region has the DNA TGTGCCAGCGGGGCGATTAACTATGGCTACACCTTC. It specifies CASGAINYGYTF.

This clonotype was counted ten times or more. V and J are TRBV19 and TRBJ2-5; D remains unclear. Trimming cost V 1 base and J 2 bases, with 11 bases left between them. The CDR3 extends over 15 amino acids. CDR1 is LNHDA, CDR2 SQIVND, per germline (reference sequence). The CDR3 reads CASSIGVRAQETQYF. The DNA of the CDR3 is TGTGCCAGTAGTATAGGTGTGCGAGCTCAAGAGACCCAGTACTTC.

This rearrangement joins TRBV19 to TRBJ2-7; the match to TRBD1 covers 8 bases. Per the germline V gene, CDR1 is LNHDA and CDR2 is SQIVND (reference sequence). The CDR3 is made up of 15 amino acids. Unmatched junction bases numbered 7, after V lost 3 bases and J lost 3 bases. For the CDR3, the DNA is TGTGCCAGTAGTATTGCGGGACAGGTCCACTACGAGCAGTACTTC. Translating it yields CASSIAGQVHYEQYF.

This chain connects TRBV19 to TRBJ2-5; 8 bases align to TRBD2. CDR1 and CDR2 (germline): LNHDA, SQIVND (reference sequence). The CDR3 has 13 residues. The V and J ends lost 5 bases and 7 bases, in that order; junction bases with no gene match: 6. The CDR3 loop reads CASSLSGGGTQYF. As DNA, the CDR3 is TGTGCCAGTAGTCTCTCCGGGGGGGGGACCCAGTACTTC.